This T cell receptor beta chain stems from a study of T cell responses to AZD1222 COVID-19 vaccine. Overall study findings and caveats: Repertoires were collected only later (after the peak T cell response had occurred). Donors, mostly white British, included more females; clonal diversity was possibly underestimated.

Worth noting for this clone: Its target is not known.

Clones were read by immunoSEQ multiplex PCR, and TCRdb kept only the in-frame ones, dropping some. The data contain 200,000 or so clones, 92% of them singletons. Germline-derived CDR1 and CDR2 are MDHEN and SYDVKM. The junction had 12 bases not matched to a gene; V was cut back by 2 bases and J by 0 bases. This CDR3 spans 18 amino acids. The V and J genes are TRBV28 and TRBJ2-5; 7 bases align to TRBD2. This receptor was identified in an adult in good health. Sequencing was performed on peripheral blood, taken on day 0 of AZD1222 vaccination. Written as DNA, the CDR3 is TGTGCCAGCAGTTTACTCTTCCCCCAGCGGGGTAACCAAGAGACCCAGTACTTC. It translates to CASSLLFPQRGNQETQYF.